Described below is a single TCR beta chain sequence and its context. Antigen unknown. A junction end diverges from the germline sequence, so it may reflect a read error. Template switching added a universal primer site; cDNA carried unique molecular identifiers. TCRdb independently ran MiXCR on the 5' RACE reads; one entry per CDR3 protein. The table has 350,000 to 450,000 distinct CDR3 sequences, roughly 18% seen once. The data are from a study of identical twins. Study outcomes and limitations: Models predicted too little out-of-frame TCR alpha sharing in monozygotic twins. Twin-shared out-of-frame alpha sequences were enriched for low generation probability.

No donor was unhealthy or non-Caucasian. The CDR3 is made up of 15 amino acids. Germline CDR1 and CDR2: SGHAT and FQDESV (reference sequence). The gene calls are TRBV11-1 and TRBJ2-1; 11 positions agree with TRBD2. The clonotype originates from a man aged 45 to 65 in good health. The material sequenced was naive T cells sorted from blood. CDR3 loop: CASSIAGGPSYEQFF. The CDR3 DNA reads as TGTGCCAGCAGCATAGCGGGGGGGCCAAGCTATGAGCAGTTCTTC.